This T cell receptor (beta chain) was identified in a study of radiation and T cells in renal cell carcinoma. Study-level findings and limits: Baseline intratumoral clonotype presence is unknown without pretreatment biopsies. From baseline, blood top tumor clonotypes peaked at 2 weeks post-radiation.

Time point indicated: blood 4 weeks post-SBRT, at nephrectomy. The treatment here: 15 Gy SBRT to primary tumor, nephrectomy 4 weeks later. Nephrectomy followed 15 Gy stereotactic body radiation by 4 weeks. Serial blood draws occurred at baseline and 2 and 4 weeks post-SBRT. CDR3 size: 16 residues. Germline values: CDR1 LNHDA, CDR2 SQIVND (reference sequence). V lost 6 bases and J 4 bases, leaving 18 bases between the germline ends. Notes on this clone: The target antigen is unknown.

This table comes from immunoSEQ multiplex PCR, and its TCRdb copy is limited to in-frame clones, with some not included. Of around 140,000 clones in the sample, around 88% are singletons; the top ten hold 15% to 20%. The origin of this receptor is a woman aged 45-59 years with renal cell carcinoma. This rearrangement joins TRBV19 to TRBJ2-2; D perhaps matches TRBD2 (5 bases). Sample: blood, taken from a patient whose treatment included radiotherapy and nephrectomy. The CDR3 region has the DNA TGTGCCAGTAGCAGTGACGGACTGTCGGGCACCGGGGAGCTGTTTTTT. Residues: CASSSDGLSGTGELFF. The whole variable domain, filled in from reference TRBV19 and TRBJ2-2, reads DGGITQSPKYLFRKEGQNVTLSCEQNLNHDAMYWYRQDPGQGLRLIYYSQIVNDFQKGDIAEGYSVSREKKESFPLTVTSAQKNPTAFYLCASSSDGLSGTGELFFGEGSRLTVL.